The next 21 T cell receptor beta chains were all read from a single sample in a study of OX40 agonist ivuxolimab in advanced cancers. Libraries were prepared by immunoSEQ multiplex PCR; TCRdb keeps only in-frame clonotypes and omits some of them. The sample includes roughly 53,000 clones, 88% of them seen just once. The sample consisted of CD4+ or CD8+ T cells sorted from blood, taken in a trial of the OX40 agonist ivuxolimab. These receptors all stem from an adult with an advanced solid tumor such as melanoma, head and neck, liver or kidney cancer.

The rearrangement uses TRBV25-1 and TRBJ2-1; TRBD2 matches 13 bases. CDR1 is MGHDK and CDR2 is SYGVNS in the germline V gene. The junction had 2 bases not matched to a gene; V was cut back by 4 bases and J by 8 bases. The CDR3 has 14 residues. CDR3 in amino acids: CASSGTSGSYEQFF. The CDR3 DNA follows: TGTGCCAGCAGTGGGACTAGCGGGAGCTATGAGCAGTTCTTC. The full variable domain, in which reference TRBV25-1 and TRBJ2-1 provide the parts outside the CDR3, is EADIYQTPRYLVIGTGKKITLECSQTMGHDKMYWYQQDPGMELHLIHYSYGVNSTEKGDLSSESTVSRIRTEHFPLTLESARPSHTSQYLCASSGTSGSYEQFFGPGTRLTVL.

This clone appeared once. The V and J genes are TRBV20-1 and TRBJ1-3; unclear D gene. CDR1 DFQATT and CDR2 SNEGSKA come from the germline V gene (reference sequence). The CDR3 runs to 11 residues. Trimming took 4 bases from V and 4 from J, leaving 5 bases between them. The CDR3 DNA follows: TGCAGTGCTACAACAGGAAACACCATATATTTT. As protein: CSATTGNTIYF.

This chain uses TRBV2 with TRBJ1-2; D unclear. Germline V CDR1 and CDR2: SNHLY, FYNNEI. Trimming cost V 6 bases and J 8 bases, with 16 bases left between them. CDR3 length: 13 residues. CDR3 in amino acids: CASRMGSQGGYTF. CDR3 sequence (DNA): TGTGCCAGCAGGATGGGCAGCCAAGGCGGCTACACCTTC.

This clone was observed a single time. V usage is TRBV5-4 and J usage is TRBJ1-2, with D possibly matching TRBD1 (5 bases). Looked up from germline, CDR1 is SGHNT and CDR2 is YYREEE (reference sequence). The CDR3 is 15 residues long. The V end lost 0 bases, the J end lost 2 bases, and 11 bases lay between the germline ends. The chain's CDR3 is CASSLDPGSNYGYTF. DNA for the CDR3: TGTGCCAGCAGCTTGGATCCAGGGTCCAACTATGGCTACACCTTC.

This CDR3 is CASSLPGQNSGNTIYF. The CDR3 DNA reads TGTGCCAGCAGCCTCCCCGGGCAGAACTCTGGAAACACCATATATTTT. The rearrangement links TRBV28 to TRBJ1-3; D call uncertain. V shed 6 bases and J shed 0 bases, with 15 bases lying between them. In germline, CDR1 is MDHEN, CDR2 SYDVKM. The CDR3 runs to 16 residues.

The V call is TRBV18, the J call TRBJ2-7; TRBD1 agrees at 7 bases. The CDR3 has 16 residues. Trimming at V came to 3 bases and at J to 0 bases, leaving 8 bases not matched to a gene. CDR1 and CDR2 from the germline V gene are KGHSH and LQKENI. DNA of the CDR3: TGTGCCAGCTCACCCGATACAGGGGTTCGCTCCTACGAGCAGTACTTC. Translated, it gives CASSPDTGVRSYEQYF.

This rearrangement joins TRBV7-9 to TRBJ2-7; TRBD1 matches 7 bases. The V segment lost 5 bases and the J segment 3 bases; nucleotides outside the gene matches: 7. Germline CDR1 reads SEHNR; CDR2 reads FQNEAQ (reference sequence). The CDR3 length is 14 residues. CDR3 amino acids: CASSPTGQYYEQYF. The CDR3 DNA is TGTGCCAGCAGCCCCACGGGACAGTACTACGAGCAGTACTTC.

CDR3 bases: TGTGCCAGCAGCTTAAGACAGGGCTTGAGCACTGAAGCTTTCTTT. Residues: CASSLRQGLSTEAFF. V usage is TRBV7-6 and J usage is TRBJ1-1, with 7 bases aligning to TRBD1. V shed 2 bases and J 4 bases; nucleotides not matched to a gene: 7. In germline, CDR1 is SGHVS, CDR2 FNYEAQ. The CDR3 contains 15 residues.

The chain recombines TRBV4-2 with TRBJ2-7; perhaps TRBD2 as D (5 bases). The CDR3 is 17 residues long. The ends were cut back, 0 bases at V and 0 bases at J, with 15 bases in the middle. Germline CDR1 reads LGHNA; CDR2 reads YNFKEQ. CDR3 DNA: TGTGCCAGCAGCCAAGATCTTGGGCGGGCGATCTCCTACGAGCAGTACTTC. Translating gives CASSQDLGRAISYEQYF.

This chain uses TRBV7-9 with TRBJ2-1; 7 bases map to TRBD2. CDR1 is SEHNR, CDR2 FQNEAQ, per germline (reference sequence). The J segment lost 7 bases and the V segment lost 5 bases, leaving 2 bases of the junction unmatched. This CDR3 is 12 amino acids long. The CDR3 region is CASSRGVNEQFF. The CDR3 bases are TGTGCCAGCAGCCGGGGGGTTAATGAGCAGTTCTTC.

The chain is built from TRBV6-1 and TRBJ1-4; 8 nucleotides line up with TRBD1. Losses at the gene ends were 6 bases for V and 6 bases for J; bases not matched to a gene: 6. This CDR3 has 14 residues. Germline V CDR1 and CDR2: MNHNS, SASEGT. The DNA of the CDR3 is TGTGCCAGCAGCCGGACAGGGAGGGATGAAAAACTGTTTTTT. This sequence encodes CASSRTGRDEKLFF.

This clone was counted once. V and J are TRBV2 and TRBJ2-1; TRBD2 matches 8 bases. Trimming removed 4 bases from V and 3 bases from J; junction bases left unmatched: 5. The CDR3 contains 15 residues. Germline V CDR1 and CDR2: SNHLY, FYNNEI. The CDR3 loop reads CASSVVGGGYNEQFF. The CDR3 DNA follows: TGTGCCAGCAGTGTTGTCGGGGGGGGCTACAATGAGCAGTTCTTC. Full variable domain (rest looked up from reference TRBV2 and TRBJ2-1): EPEVTQTPSHQVTQMGQEVILRCVPISNHLYFYWYRQILGQKVEFLVSFYNNEISEKSEIFDDQFSVERPDGSNFTLKIRSTKLEDSAMYFCASSVVGGGYNEQFFGPGTRLTVL.

CDR3 loop: CAIRSGTSVGTDTQYF. The CDR3 DNA is TGTGCCATCAGATCCGGGACTAGCGTAGGCACAGATACGCAGTATTTT. The genes are TRBV10-3 and TRBJ2-3; 10 bases are a match to TRBD2. V trimming: 6 bases; J trimming: 1 base; junction bases outside the gene matches: 7. Per germline, CDR1 ENHRY and CDR2 SYGVKD. CDR3 length: 16 residues.

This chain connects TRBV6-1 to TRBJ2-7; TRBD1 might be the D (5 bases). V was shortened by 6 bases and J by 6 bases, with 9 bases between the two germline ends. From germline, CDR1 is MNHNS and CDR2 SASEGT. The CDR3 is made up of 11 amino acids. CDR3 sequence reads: CASRGPREQYF. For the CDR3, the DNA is TGTGCCAGCAGGGGGCCCCGCGAGCAGTACTTC.

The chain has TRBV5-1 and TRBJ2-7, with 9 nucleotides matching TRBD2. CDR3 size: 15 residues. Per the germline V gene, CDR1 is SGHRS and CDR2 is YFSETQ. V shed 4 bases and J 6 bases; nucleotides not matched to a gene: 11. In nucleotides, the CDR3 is TGCGCCAGCAGCCCAGGTGGTAGCGGGAGTCTCGAGCAGTACTTC. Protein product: CASSPGGSGSLEQYF. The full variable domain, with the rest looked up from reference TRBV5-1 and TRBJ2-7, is KAGVTQTPRYLIKTRGQQVTLSCSPISGHRSVSWYQQTPGQGLQFLFEYFSETQRNKGNFPGRFSGRQFSNSRSEMNVSTLELGDSALYLCASSPGGSGSLEQYFGPGTRLTVT.

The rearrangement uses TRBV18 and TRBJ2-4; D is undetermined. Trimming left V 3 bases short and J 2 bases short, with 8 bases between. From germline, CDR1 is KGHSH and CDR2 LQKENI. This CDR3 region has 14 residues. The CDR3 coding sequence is TGTGCCAGCTCACCCCCCATCACCAAAAACATTCAGTACTTC. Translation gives CASSPPITKNIQYF.

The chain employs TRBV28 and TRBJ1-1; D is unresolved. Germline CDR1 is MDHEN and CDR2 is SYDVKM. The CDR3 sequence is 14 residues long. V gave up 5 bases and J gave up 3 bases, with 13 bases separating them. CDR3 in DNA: TGTGCCAGCAGTACACCGGACGGATACACTGAAGCTTTCTTT. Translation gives CASSTPDGYTEAFF.

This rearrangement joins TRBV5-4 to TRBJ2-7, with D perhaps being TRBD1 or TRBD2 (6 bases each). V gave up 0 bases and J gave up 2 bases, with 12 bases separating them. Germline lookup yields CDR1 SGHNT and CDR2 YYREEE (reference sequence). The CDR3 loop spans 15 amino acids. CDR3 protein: CASSLDGGLTYEQYF. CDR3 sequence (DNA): TGTGCCAGCAGCTTGGATGGGGGGCTAACCTACGAGCAGTACTTC.

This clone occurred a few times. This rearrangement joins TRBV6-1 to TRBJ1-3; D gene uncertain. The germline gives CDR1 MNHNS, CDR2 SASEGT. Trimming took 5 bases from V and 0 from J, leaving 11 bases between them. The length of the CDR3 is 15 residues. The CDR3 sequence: CASSNQRTSGNTIYF. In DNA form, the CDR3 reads TGTGCCAGCAGTAACCAGAGAACCTCTGGAAACACCATATATTTT.

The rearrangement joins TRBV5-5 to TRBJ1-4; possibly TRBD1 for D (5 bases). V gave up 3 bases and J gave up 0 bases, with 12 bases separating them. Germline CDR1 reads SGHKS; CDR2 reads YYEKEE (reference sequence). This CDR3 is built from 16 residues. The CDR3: CASSSGTGTTNEKLFF. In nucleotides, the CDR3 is TGTGCCAGCAGCTCCGGGACGGGGACAACTAATGAAAAACTGTTTTTT.

CDR3 sequence: CASSFNTGELFF. CDR3 coding DNA: TGCGCCAGCAGCTTTAACACCGGGGAGCTGTTTTTT. This chain connects TRBV5-1 to TRBJ2-2; the D is unclear. The V and J ends lost 2 bases and 2 bases respectively, with 1 base between them. CDR1 SGHRS and CDR2 YFSETQ come from the germline V gene. This CDR3 spans 12 amino acids.